This passage covers 8 T cell receptor beta chains from one sample sequenced in a study of identical twins. One entry per CDR3 protein, called by TCRdb with MiXCR from the 5' RACE reads. The data hold some 500,000 distinct CDR3 sequences, with 22% observed a single time. This same sample was also part of a study on T cells expressing NK-cell markers.

Material for sequencing was CD4+ T cells sorted from blood. Source of these receptors: a woman aged 18-30 years in good health.

About this clonotype: Relative to the germline gene, one junction end is altered; a read error may explain this. This rearrangement joins TRBV4-2 to TRBJ1-6; D remains ambiguous. The CDR3 loop spans 15 amino acids. Germline CDR1 reads LGHNA; CDR2 reads YNFKEQ. CDR3 amino acids: CASTPGGQRNSPLDF. The CDR3 DNA sequence: TGTGCCAGCACCCCAGGAGGGCAAAGGAATTCACCCCTCGACTTT.

This clonotype was seen more than once but under ten times. The rearrangement uses TRBV20-1 and TRBJ2-1; TRBD1 is a possible D gene (6 bases). V lost 0 bases, J lost 5 bases, and 17 bases lay in between. Germline loops: CDR1 DFQATT, CDR2 SNEGSKA (reference sequence). The CDR3 spans 16 residues. The CDR3 sequence is CSARDGGGRGHNEQFF. The DNA of the CDR3 is TGCAGTGCTAGAGATGGAGGAGGCAGGGGCCACAATGAGCAGTTCTTC.

This clonotype was counted a few times. J is TRBJ1-1 and V is TRBV6-1; D remains unclear. The CDR3 spans 14 residues. Trimming stripped 6 bases from V and 2 bases from J, with 13 bases between. CDR1 and CDR2 from the germline V gene are MNHNS and SASEGT. This CDR3 reads CASSAGSQNTEAFF. In nucleotides, the CDR3 is TGTGCCAGCAGCGCCGGGAGCCAAAACACTGAAGCTTTCTTT.

This clonotype appeared a few times. The V call is TRBV30, the J call TRBJ2-7; D remains ambiguous. The CDR3 loop spans 15 amino acids. Germline CDR1 and CDR2: GTSNPN and SVGIG (reference sequence). Trimming cost V 2 bases and J 3 bases, with 17 bases left between them. The CDR3 here is CAWSPPGGVHYEQYF. DNA for the CDR3: TGTGCCTGGAGTCCACCGGGCGGAGTCCACTACGAGCAGTACTTC.

Many counts were recorded for this clonotype. The J gene is TRBJ2-1, the V gene TRBV24-1, with D uncertain. This CDR3 has 12 residues. The V gene's germline CDR1 is KGHDR and CDR2 SFDVKD. V was trimmed by 5 bases and J by 5 bases, leaving 6 bases between them. CDR3 sequence reads: CATSGTNNEQFF. The CDR3 region has the DNA TGTGCCACCAGTGGCACAAACAATGAGCAGTTCTTC.

The chain links TRBV5-1 to TRBJ1-1, with a weak D call TRBD1 (6 bases). The V end was cut by 2 bases, the J end by 3 bases, with 11 bases between. CDR1 and CDR2 (germline): SGHRS, YFSETQ. The CDR3 covers 14 residues. The CDR3 spells CASSFERTDTEAFF. The CDR3 DNA reads TGCGCCAGCAGCTTCGAACGGACAGACACTGAAGCTTTCTTT.

This clonotype showed up just a few times. J is TRBJ2-1 and V is TRBV3-1; D remains ambiguous. Germline V gene lookup returns CDR1 LGHDT and CDR2 YNNKEL (reference sequence). The CDR3 totals 15 residues. V dropped 2 bases and J dropped 7 bases, with 15 bases sitting between them. The CDR3 reads CASSQNGVLGNEQFF. The CDR3 bases are TGTGCCAGCAGCCAAAACGGAGTTCTTGGGAATGAGCAGTTCTTC.

This clonotype was detected ten times or more. This chain joins TRBV6-2 or TRBV6-3 and TRBJ2-3; D possibly uses TRBD1 or TRBD2 (10 bases each). The germline V and J ends were trimmed by 2 bases and 4 bases, with 31 bases remaining between them. The CDR3 loop spans 21 amino acids. Germline CDR1 reads MNHEY; CDR2 reads SVGEGT. CDR3 coding DNA: TGTGCCAGCAGTTACGGGACAGGGGAGTACCGGCCTAGCGGGAGTTCAGATACGCAGTATTTT. This codes for CASSYGTGEYRPSGSSDTQYF.